This T cell receptor (beta chain) was documented in a study of blood T cell repertoires in COVID-19. TCRdb keeps only in-frame clones here, not all; method: immunoSEQ multiplex PCR. Among over 100,000 clones listed, 80% to 85% were seen once. This CDR3 has 11 residues. The V end was cut by 3 bases, the J end by 7 bases, with 6 bases between. The sample holds a few counts of this clone. The clonotype comes from a woman younger than 45 who had recovered from COVID-19. This chain connects TRBV12-3 or TRBV12-4 to TRBJ1-2; D uncertain. Sequencing was carried out using PBMCs or T cells enriched from blood (not recorded which). The CDR3 bases are TGTGCCAGCAGTTTGGGCATTGGCTACACCTTC. Its translation is CASSLGIGYTF.